The sample holds a few counts of the clone carrying this TCR beta chain. Its cognate antigen is unknown. Trimming took off 6 bases at V and 5 bases at J, with 13 bases between the two ends. Germline-derived CDR1 and CDR2 are SGHVS and FQNEAQ. CDR3 length: 13 residues. Construction of TCR beta libraries was performed using quantitative 5'-RACE with molecular barcodes. TCRdb recomputed calls from the 5' RACE reads with MiXCR, one row per CDR3 protein. Of just over 350,000 distinct CDR3 sequences in the sample, roughly 22% were seen once. The sample is drawn from a study of CD8 T cells in ankylosing spondylitis. Overall study results and limits: Earlier authors reported some of these motif variants in reactive arthritis synovial fluid and blood.

The chain links TRBV7-8 to TRBJ2-5, with D possibly TRBD1 on 7 matching bases. What was sequenced was blood, either unsorted or a sorted T cell fraction (not recorded which). This receptor was obtained from a male donor with ankylosing spondylitis or in good health (not recorded which). The CDR3 spells CASRAAGGETQYF. The CDR3 DNA follows: TGTGCCAGCAGAGCGGCAGGGGGGGAGACCCAGTACTTC.